Included here is one T cell receptor (beta chain) sequence, with context. Germline V gives CDR1 SGHVS, CDR2 FQNEAQ. The CDR3 has 14 residues. Trimming removed 1 base at V and 4 bases at J, with 10 bases between. The protocol was immunoSEQ multiplex PCR, while the TCRdb copy is restricted to in-frame clones and leaves out a portion. The repertoire includes around 20,000 clones, approximately 88% of them detected once, and 4.5% to 7% sits in the top ten. The entry originates in a study of T cell changes during pregnancy in multiple sclerosis. The sequence was collected from a female donor in good health, enrolled as a control in a pregnancy study. This chain links TRBV7-8 with TRBJ2-5; a weak D match, TRBD1 (5 bases). Here the sequenced sample was CD8+ T cells from peripheral blood mononuclear cells, taken after pregnancy. CDR3 coding DNA: TGTGCCAGCAGCTTAGTGGGGCCGGGAGAGACCCAGTACTTC. The encoded protein is CASSLVGPGETQYF.